This TCR beta chain appears in the sequencing data of a study of cytotoxic CD8 clonotypes in ibrutinib-treated CLL. As to this clone: The antigen is unknown.

Study-wide results and caveats: At baseline, clonality was higher than in age-matched healthy donors and correlated with CD8+ counts. Public clonotypes (which were uncommon) either contracted or remained stable on treatment.

CDR1 is MNHEY, CDR2 SMNVEV, per germline (reference sequence). The ends were cut back, 3 bases at V and 1 base at J, with 6 bases in the middle. CDR3 length: 13 residues. TCRdb's copy holds only in-frame clones and misses some; the assay was immunoSEQ multiplex PCR. The sample includes around 130,000 clones, about 85% of them seen just once. This sequence originates from a human donor with chronic lymphocytic leukemia. The material was PBMCs, obtained after 24 months of ibrutinib treatment. The chain joins TRBV27 to TRBJ1-1, with D unresolved. CDR3 loop: CASSLVTNTEAFF. CDR3 DNA: TGTGCCAGCAGTTTGGTAACGAACACTGAAGCTTTCTTT.